This T cell receptor beta chain is from a study of blood T cell repertoires in COVID-19. Authors' data handling: Amplified reference gene primers provided the basis for estimating nucleated cell counts. Some clones are missing from TCRdb's copy, which holds only in-frame ones; the method was immunoSEQ multiplex PCR. Clone size and V and J calls were adopted from that table, with D and trimming inferred from the DNA. Of 150,000 to 200,000 clones in the sample, 85% to 95% are singletons; the top ten hold less than 2%. The CDR3 consists of 13 residues. CDR1 is SGHRS and CDR2 is YFSETQ in the germline V gene. Deletions cut 6 bases from V and 9 bases from J, with 16 bases between.

The TCR originated in a woman aged 55-69 years with COVID-19, enrolled during active disease. J is TRBJ2-1 and V is TRBV5-1, with a weak D call TRBD2 (6 bases). Sequencing used peripheral blood. Written as DNA, the CDR3 is TGCGCCAGCACTAGCGACGGGCGCTTTGAGCAGTTCTTC. Its translation: CASTSDGRFEQFF.